Below, 10 T cell receptor beta chains from the same sample are listed, as sequenced in a study of blood T cell repertoires in COVID-19. Measured with immunoSEQ multiplex PCR; TCRdb has only the in-frame clones, and not every one. The sample holds approximately 150,000 clones, around 84% seen once. The sample was PBMCs or T cells enriched from blood (not recorded which). Source of these receptors: a man aged 35-49 years with acute COVID-19.

V usage is TRBV6-1 and J usage is TRBJ1-2; D not resolved. In germline, CDR1 is MNHNS, CDR2 SASEGT. Trimming stripped 2 bases from V and 7 bases from J, with 8 bases between. The CDR3 is made up of 12 amino acids. CDR3 sequence reads: CASSERTLGYTF. The CDR3 DNA reads TGTGCCAGCAGTGAACGGACTCTTGGCTACACCTTC.

The rearrangement joins TRBV10-1 to TRBJ2-2, with D hard to call. Germline V gene data show CDR1 as WNHNN and CDR2 as SYGVQD (reference sequence). Trimming removed 3 bases at V and 5 bases at J, with 4 bases between. There are 12 residues in the CDR3. In DNA form, the CDR3 reads TGCGCCAGCAGTGACGGGACCGGGGAGCTGTTTTTT. Its translation is CASSDGTGELFF.

This clone was observed once. This chain connects TRBV6-5 to TRBJ1-5; TRBD1 matches at 7 bases. Germline CDR1 reads MNHEY; CDR2 reads SVGAGI. The ends lost 0 bases at V and 3 bases at J; junction bases unmatched: 2. The CDR3 consists of 15 residues. CDR3: CASSYSGGSNQPQHF. CDR3 in DNA: TGTGCCAGCAGTTACTCAGGGGGCTCCAATCAGCCCCAGCATTTT.

V usage is TRBV19 and J usage is TRBJ1-2; 8 positions match TRBD1. Germline values: CDR1 LNHDA, CDR2 SQIVND (reference sequence). V was clipped by 5 bases and J by 7 bases; unmatched bases: 18. The CDR3 runs 17 residues. Here the CDR3 DNA reads TGTGCCAGTAGTCCCCGGACAGGGCCCGACGTTTTTGGTGGCTACACCTTC. This sequence encodes CASSPRTGPDVFGGYTF.

The chain carries TRBV6-6 and TRBJ2-7; D unresolved. V was pared by 6 bases and J by 3 bases, with 6 bases between. Per the germline V gene, CDR1 is MNHNY and CDR2 is SVGAGI (reference sequence). CDR3 size: 11 residues. The CDR3 protein is CASSDFYEQYF. CDR3 coding DNA: TGTGCCAGCAGCGACTTCTACGAGCAGTACTTC.

This chain joins TRBV5-1 and TRBJ2-1; D might be TRBD1 (5 bases). Germline CDR1 and CDR2: SGHRS and YFSETQ. Trimming cost V 5 bases and J 6 bases, with 12 bases left between them. The CDR3 length is 13 residues. CDR3 coding DNA: TGCGCCAGCAGTTCTGCTCAGGGCAATGAGCAGTTCTTC. Amino acid sequence: CASSSAQGNEQFF.

The rearrangement links TRBV24-1 to TRBJ2-7; D remains unclear. V was cut by 0 bases and J by 0 bases, with 11 bases left in between. The germline V gene encodes CDR1 KGHDR and CDR2 SFDVKD. CDR3 length equals 16 residues. The CDR3 protein is CATSDLMLPSSYEQYF. CDR3 DNA: TGTGCCACCAGTGATTTGATGCTTCCGAGCTCCTACGAGCAGTACTTC.

V and J are TRBV3-1 (or the pseudogene TRBV3-2) and TRBJ2-1; a possible D gene is TRBD2 (6 bases). The V end was cut by 4 bases, the J end by 0 bases, with 13 bases between. Germline V lookup: CDR1 LGHDT, CDR2 YNNKEL (reference sequence). There are 16 residues in the CDR3. The CDR3 region is CASSPPGTFSYNEQFF. In nucleotides, the CDR3 is TGTGCCAGCAGCCCTCCCGGGACTTTCTCCTACAATGAGCAGTTCTTC.

The chain couples TRBV27 to TRBJ2-2; TRBD2 agrees at 11 bases. The V segment lost 3 bases and the J segment 0 bases; nucleotides outside the gene matches: 3. The germline gives CDR1 MNHEY, CDR2 SMNVEV (reference sequence). The CDR3 is made up of 17 amino acids. CDR3 DNA sequence: TGTGCCAGCAGTTTTCTGGGACTAGCGGCGAACACCGGGGAGCTGTTTTTT. Its translation: CASSFLGLAANTGELFF.

The chain joins TRBV6-5 to TRBJ2-2, with 7 bases aligning to TRBD2. The V and J ends lost 8 bases and 0 bases, in that order; junction bases with no gene match: 6. CDR3 length equals 15 residues. Germline values: CDR1 MNHEY, CDR2 SVGAGI. CDR3 amino acids: CASGTAGTNTGELFF. DNA for the CDR3: TGTGCCAGCGGAACAGCGGGAACGAACACCGGGGAGCTGTTTTTT.